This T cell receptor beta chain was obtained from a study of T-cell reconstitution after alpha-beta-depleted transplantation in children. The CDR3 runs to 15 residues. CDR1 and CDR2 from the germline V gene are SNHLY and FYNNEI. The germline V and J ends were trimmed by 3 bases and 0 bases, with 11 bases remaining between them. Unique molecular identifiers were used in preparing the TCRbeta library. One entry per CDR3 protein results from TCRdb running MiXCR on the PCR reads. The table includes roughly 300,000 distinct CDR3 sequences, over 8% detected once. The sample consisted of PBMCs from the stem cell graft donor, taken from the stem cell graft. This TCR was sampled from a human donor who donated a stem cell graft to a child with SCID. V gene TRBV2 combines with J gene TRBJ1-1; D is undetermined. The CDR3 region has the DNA TGTGCCAGCAGTGAGGTCGGCGTTATGAACACTGAAGCTTTCTTT. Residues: CASSEVGVMNTEAFF.